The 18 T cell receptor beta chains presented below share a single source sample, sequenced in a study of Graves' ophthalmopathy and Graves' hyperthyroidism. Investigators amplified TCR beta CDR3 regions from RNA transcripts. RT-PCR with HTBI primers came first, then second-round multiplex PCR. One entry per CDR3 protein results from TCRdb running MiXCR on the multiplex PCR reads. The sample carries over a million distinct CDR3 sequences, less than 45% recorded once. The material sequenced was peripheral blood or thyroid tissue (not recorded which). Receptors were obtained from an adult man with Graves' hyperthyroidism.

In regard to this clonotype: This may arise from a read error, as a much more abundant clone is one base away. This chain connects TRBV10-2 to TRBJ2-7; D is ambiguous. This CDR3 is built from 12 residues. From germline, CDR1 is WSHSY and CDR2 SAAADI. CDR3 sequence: CASGEPPYGQYF. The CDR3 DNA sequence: TGCGCCAGCGGAGAACCGCCCTACGGGCAGTACTTC.

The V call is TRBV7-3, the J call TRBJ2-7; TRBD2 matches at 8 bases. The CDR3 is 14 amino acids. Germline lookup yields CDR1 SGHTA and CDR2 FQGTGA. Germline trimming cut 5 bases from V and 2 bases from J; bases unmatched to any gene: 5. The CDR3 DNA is TGTGCCAGCAGCCCCTCGGGACTAGCCTACGAGCAGTACTTC. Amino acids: CASSPSGLAYEQYF.

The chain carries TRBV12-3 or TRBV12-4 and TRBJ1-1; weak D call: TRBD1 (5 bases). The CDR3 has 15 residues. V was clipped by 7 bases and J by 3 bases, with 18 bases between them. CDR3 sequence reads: CASTPHLEGHTEAFF. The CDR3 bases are TGTGCCAGCACCCCCCACCTGGAGGGACACACTGAAGCTTTCTTT.

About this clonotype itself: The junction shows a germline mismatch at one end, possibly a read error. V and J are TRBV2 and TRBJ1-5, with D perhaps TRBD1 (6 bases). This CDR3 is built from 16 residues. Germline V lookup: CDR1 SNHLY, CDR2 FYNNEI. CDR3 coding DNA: TGCGCCAGCAGCCCGACTGACAGGACTAGCAATCAGCCCCAGCATTTT. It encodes CASSPTDRTSNQPQHF.

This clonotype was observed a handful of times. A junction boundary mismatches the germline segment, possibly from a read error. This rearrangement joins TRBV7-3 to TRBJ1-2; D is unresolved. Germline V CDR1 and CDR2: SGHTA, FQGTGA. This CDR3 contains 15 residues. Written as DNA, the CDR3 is TGCGCCAGCAGCCAGAGAGGCAAAATAAACTATGGCTACACCTTC. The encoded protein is CASSQRGKINYGYTF.

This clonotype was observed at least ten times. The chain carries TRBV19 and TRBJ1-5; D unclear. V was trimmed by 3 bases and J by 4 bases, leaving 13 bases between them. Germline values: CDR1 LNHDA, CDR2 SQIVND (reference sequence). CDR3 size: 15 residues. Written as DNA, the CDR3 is TGTGCCAGTAGTATCTCCAGGTTTTCAAATCAGCCCCAGCATTTT. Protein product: CASSISRFSNQPQHF.

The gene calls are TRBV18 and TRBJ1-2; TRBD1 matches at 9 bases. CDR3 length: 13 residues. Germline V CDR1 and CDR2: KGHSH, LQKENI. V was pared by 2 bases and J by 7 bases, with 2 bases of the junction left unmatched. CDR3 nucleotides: TGTGCCAGCTCACCAAGGACAGGGGCTGGCTACACCTTC. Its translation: CASSPRTGAGYTF.

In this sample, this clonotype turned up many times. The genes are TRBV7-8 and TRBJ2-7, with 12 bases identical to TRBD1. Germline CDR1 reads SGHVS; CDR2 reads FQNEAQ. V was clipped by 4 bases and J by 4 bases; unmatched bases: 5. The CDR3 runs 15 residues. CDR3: CASSSGQGAGYEQYF. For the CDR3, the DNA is TGTGCCAGCAGCTCGGGACAGGGGGCAGGGTACGAGCAGTACTTC.

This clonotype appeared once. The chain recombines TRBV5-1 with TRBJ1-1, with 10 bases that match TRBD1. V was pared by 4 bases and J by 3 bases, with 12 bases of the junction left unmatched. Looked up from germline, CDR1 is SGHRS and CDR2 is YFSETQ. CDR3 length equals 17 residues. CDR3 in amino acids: CASSDHGTGEGYTEAFF. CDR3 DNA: TGCGCCAGCAGCGATCACGGGACAGGGGAAGGCTACACTGAAGCTTTCTTT.

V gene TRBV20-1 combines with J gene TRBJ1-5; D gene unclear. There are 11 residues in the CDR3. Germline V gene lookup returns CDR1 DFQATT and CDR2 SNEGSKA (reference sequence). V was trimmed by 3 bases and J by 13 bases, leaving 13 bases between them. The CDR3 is CSASRERNQHF. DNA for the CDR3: TGCAGTGCTAGCCGGGAGCGCAATCAGCATTTT.

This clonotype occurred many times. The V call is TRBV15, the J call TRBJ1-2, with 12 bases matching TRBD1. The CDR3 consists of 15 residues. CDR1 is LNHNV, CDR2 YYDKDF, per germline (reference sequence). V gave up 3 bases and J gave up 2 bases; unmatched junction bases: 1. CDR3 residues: CATSSGTGGNYGYTF. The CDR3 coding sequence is TGTGCCACCAGCAGCGGGACAGGGGGCAACTATGGCTACACCTTC.

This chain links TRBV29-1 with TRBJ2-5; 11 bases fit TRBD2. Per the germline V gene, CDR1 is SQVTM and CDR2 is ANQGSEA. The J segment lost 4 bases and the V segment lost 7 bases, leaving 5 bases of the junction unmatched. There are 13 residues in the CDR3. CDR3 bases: TGCAGCGCCGGGACTAGCGGTTTAGAGACCCAGTACTTC. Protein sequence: CSAGTSGLETQYF.

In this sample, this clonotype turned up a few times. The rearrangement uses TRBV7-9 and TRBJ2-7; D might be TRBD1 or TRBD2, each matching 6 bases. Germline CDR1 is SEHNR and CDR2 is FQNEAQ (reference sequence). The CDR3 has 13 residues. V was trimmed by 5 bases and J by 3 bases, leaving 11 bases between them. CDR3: CASSPGDFYEQYF. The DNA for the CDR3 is TGTGCCAGCAGCCCAGGGGACTTCTACGAGCAGTACTTC.

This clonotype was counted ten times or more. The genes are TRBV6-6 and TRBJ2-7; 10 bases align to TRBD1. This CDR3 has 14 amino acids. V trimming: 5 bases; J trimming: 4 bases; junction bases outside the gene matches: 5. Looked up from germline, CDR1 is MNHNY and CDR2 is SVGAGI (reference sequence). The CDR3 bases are TGTGCCAGCAGTAGACAGGGGGCCTCTTACGAGCAGTACTTC. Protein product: CASSRQGASYEQYF.

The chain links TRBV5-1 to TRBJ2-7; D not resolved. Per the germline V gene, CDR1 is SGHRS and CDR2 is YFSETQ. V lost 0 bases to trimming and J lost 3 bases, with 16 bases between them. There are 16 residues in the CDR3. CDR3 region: CASSLASGTGIYEQYF. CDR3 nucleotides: TGCGCCAGCAGCTTGGCTTCTGGCACTGGAATCTACGAGCAGTACTTC.

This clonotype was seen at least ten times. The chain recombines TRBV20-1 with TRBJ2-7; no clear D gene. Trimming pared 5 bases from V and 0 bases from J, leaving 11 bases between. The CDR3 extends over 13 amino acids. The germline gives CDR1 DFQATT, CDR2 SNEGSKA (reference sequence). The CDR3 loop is CSASTFGSYEQYF. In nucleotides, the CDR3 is TGCAGTGCTTCGACGTTTGGCTCCTACGAGCAGTACTTC.

CDR3 residues: CASSSRGNANYGYTF. Written as DNA, the CDR3 is TGTGCCAGCAGCTCGAGAGGGAACGCTAACTATGGCTACACCTTC. The V call is TRBV7-9, the J call TRBJ1-2, with no clear D. There are 15 residues in the CDR3. The germline V gene encodes CDR1 SEHNR and CDR2 FQNEAQ (reference sequence). Trimming shortened V by 4 bases and J by 0 bases, and 12 bases separated the two germline ends.

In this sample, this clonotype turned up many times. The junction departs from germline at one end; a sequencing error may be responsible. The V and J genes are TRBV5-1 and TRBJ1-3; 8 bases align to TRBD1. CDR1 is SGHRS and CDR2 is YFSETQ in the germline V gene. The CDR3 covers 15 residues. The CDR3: CASSLGQGAGNTIYF. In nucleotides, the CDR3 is TGTGCCAGCAGCTTAGGACAGGGAGCTGGAAACACCATATATTTT.